This entry is about one T cell receptor (beta chain). Its antigen is unknown. CDR1 SGHDN and CDR2 FVKESK come from the germline V gene. Trimming cost V 4 bases and J 2 bases; bases outside gene matches: 3. The CDR3 contains 15 residues. The sample comes from a study of blood T cells in healthy people across ages. Study-level findings and limits: With donor CMV status unknown, expanded clonotype changes were possibly confounded.

Combining a sample-barcoded 5' primer with a J-beta primer mix, a second PCR ran for about 7 to 12 cycles. Each TCR beta cDNA got a 12-nucleotide random molecular identifier. TCRdb passed the 5' RACE reads through MiXCR, listing each CDR3 protein once. Of under 1,100,000 distinct CDR3 sequences detected, almost 25% appear once; the ten largest clones hold around 0.75%. This same sample was also taken into another study, of T cells of mothers and their children. From that second work: No persistent microchimeric T cell clones were detected at approximately 91 clones per million clonotypes sensitivity.

V and J are TRBV14 and TRBJ2-3; TRBD2 matches at 10 bases. This receptor was obtained from a girl aged 2-10 years in good health. Sequenced sample: blood. The CDR3, as DNA: TGTGCCAGCAGCCGGGGACTAGCGACCACAGATACGCAGTATTTT. Translated: CASSRGLATTDTQYF.